The 19 T cell receptor beta chains listed next were all sequenced from one sample in a study of T cells in Graves' hyperthyroidism and ophthalmopathy. TCR beta CDR3 regions were amplified from RNA transcripts. First-round RT-PCR targeting the TCR CDR3 was performed with the HTBI primer set. TCRdb itself ran the multiplex PCR reads through MiXCR, one entry per CDR3 protein. The sample yields more than 350,000 distinct CDR3 sequences, 14% seen once. Sequenced sample: blood. Receptor source: a woman aged 30 to 39 with Graves' ophthalmopathy.

At least ten counts were recorded for this clonotype. The genes are TRBV12-3 or TRBV12-4 and TRBJ2-2; TRBD1 is a possible D gene (6 bases). The CDR3 is made up of 12 amino acids. V was clipped by 5 bases and J by 6 bases, with 7 bases between them. CDR3 protein: CASSTGPGELFF. CDR3 in DNA: TGTGCCAGCAGTACAGGGCCCGGGGAGCTGTTTTTT.

This clonotype was observed at least ten times. At one end, the junction sequence differs from germline, possibly due to a read error. The rearrangement uses TRBV12-3 or TRBV12-4 and TRBJ2-1; 8 bases match TRBD1. The CDR3 sequence is 15 residues long. Here the CDR3 reads CASSLVSTGDNEQFF. The CDR3 DNA follows: TGTGCCAGCAGCTTAGTCTCGACAGGGGACAATGAGCAGTTCTTC.

J is TRBJ2-3 and V is TRBV27; no definite D call. The CDR3 has 13 residues. The V gene lost 3 bases and the J gene lost 5 bases, with 9 bases spanning the gap. Germline V gene lookup returns CDR1 MNHEY and CDR2 SMNVEV (reference sequence). The CDR3 region is CASSFGPLDTQYF. The CDR3 DNA is TGTGCCAGCAGTTTCGGACCTTTAGATACGCAGTATTTT.

This clonotype was recorded many times. The chain recombines TRBV25-1 with TRBJ2-1, with 11 bases that match TRBD1. V lost 6 bases and J lost 5; bases outside the gene matches: 6. This CDR3 is 15 amino acids long. Germline loops: CDR1 MGHDK, CDR2 SYGVNS. CDR3 residues: CASRGDRGKNNEQFF. The DNA for the CDR3 is TGTGCCAGCAGGGGGGACAGGGGGAAGAACAATGAGCAGTTCTTC. The full variable domain, completed using reference TRBV25-1 and TRBJ2-1, is EADIYQTPRYLVIGTGKKITLECSQTMGHDKMYWYQQDPGMELHLIHYSYGVNSTEKGDLSSESTVSRIRTEHFPLTLESARPSHTSQYLCASRGDRGKNNEQFFGPGTRLTVL.

This clonotype has at least ten counts. The chain links TRBV5-1 to TRBJ2-3, with no clear D. Germline CDR1 and CDR2: SGHRS and YFSETQ. V shed 2 bases and J shed 0 bases, with 7 bases lying between them. This CDR3 region has 14 residues. CDR3 in amino acids: CASSFRPSTDTQYF. CDR3 bases: TGCGCCAGCAGCTTTCGGCCAAGCACAGATACGCAGTATTTT.

At least ten counts were recorded for this clonotype. V gene TRBV2 combines with J gene TRBJ2-3, with D perhaps matching TRBD1 (6 bases). CDR1 is SNHLY, CDR2 FYNNEI, per germline. The CDR3 has 15 residues. Trimming pared 7 bases from V and 2 bases from J, leaving 16 bases between. CDR3 sequence: CASTLEGTSTDTQYF. The DNA of the CDR3 is TGTGCCAGCACCCTTGAGGGGACATCCACAGATACGCAGTATTTT. Looking up the rest from reference TRBV2 and TRBJ2-3 gives the full variable domain: EPEVTQTPSHQVTQMGQEVILRCVPISNHLYFYWYRQILGQKVEFLVSFYNNEISEKSEIFDDQFSVERPDGSNFTLKIRSTKLEDSAMYFCASTLEGTSTDTQYFGPGTRLTVL.

This clonotype was detected ten times or more. The genes are TRBV20-1 and TRBJ2-7, with 8 bases aligning to TRBD1. The CDR3 sequence is 12 residues long. V lost 6 bases to trimming and J lost 5 bases; unmatched junction nucleotides: 6. The germline V gene encodes CDR1 DFQATT and CDR2 SNEGSKA (reference sequence). DNA for the CDR3: TGCAGTGCAATGGACAGGGCAAACGAGCAGTACTTC. Its translation: CSAMDRANEQYF.

This clonotype was recorded many times. The chain combines TRBV19 with TRBJ2-2; D gene unclear. The CDR3 sequence is 13 residues long. The V gene lost 5 bases and the J gene lost 6 bases, with 10 bases spanning the gap. CDR1 and CDR2 (germline): LNHDA, SQIVND (reference sequence). The CDR3, as DNA: TGTGCCAGTAGTTTCGGCAGTTCCGGGGAGCTGTTTTTT. Protein: CASSFGSSGELFF.

This clonotype has a count of ten or more. This rearrangement joins TRBV29-1 to TRBJ2-1; TRBD1 aligns across 9 bases. The germline V gene has CDR1 SQVTM and CDR2 ANQGSEA. V dropped 8 bases and J dropped 3; count of bases not matched to a gene: 8. The CDR3 spans 14 residues. CDR3 sequence reads: CSFRRGQGYNEQFF. CDR3 sequence (DNA): TGCAGCTTCCGGAGGGGACAGGGCTACAATGAGCAGTTCTTC.

This clonotype was counted many times. The chain combines TRBV11-2 with TRBJ1-5; D unresolved. The CDR3 is 14 residues long. CDR1 is SGHAT and CDR2 is FQNNGV in the germline V gene. V dropped 0 bases and J dropped 0 bases, with 3 bases sitting between them. The CDR3 sequence: CASSLDHSNQPQHF. The DNA of the CDR3 is TGTGCCAGCAGCTTAGATCATAGCAATCAGCCCCAGCATTTT.

This clonotype was picked up many times. The rearrangement joins TRBV6-1 to TRBJ1-1, with D unclear. Germline V gene data show CDR1 as MNHNS and CDR2 as SASEGT. Trimming took off 7 bases at V and 0 bases at J, with 9 bases between the two ends. The CDR3 extends over 13 amino acids. For the CDR3, the DNA is TGTGCCAGCAAATCCTTTATGAACACTGAAGCTTTCTTT. Residues: CASKSFMNTEAFF.

V usage is TRBV25-1 and J usage is TRBJ2-5; the D gene is possibly TRBD1 (6 bases). Germline CDR1 and CDR2: MGHDK and SYGVNS. The CDR3 contains 15 residues. The V and J ends lost 5 bases and 1 base respectively, with 14 bases between them. In DNA form, the CDR3 reads TGTGCCAGCAGTCGAACCGGGACAATCCAAGAGACCCAGTACTTC. Translated, it gives CASSRTGTIQETQYF. The variable domain in full, completed from reference TRBV25-1 and TRBJ2-5, reads EADIYQTPRYLVIGTGKKITLECSQTMGHDKMYWYQQDPGMELHLIHYSYGVNSTEKGDLSSESTVSRIRTEHFPLTLESARPSHTSQYLCASSRTGTIQETQYFGPGTRLLVL.

This clonotype was observed at least ten times. J is TRBJ1-6 and V is TRBV7-3; no definite D call. CDR1 SGHTA and CDR2 FQGTGA come from the germline V gene. The CDR3 contains 13 residues. V shed 4 bases and J shed 6 bases, with 7 bases lying between them. In DNA, the CDR3 is TGTGCCAGCAGCTCATCTCCTAATTCACCCCTCCACTTT. Protein: CASSSSPNSPLHF.

This clonotype has ten or more counts. The J gene is TRBJ2-5, the V gene TRBV20-1, with TRBD2 matching over 13 bases. With V trimmed by 6 bases and J by 5 bases, 6 bases remained unmatched. CDR3 size: 14 residues. Germline CDR1 is DFQATT and CDR2 is SNEGSKA (reference sequence). CDR3 region: CSAETSGGAETQYF. The CDR3 DNA follows: TGCAGTGCCGAAACTAGCGGGGGGGCGGAGACCCAGTACTTC.

This clonotype was observed a handful of times. J is TRBJ2-3 and V is TRBV30, with 9 bases matching TRBD2. This CDR3 region has 13 residues. With V trimmed by 2 bases and J by 8 bases, 5 bases remained unmatched. Germline V gene sequence: CDR1 GTSNPN, CDR2 SVGIG (reference sequence). This chain's CDR3 is CAWSSAGGRTQYF. DNA of the CDR3: TGTGCCTGGAGTTCAGCGGGGGGCCGTACGCAGTATTTT.

This chain uses TRBV24-1 with TRBJ2-5; no clear D gene. There are 12 residues in the CDR3. CDR1 is KGHDR and CDR2 is SFDVKD in the germline V gene. Trimming removed 5 bases at V and 2 bases at J, with 5 bases between. CDR3 bases: TGTGCCACCAGTGGGCAGCAAGAGACCCAGTACTTC. This gives the protein CATSGQQETQYF.

The gene calls are TRBV6-5 and TRBJ2-7; 8 bases match TRBD2. V gave up 2 bases and J gave up 4 bases; unmatched junction bases: 7. This CDR3 has 15 amino acids. Germline V gene data show CDR1 as MNHEY and CDR2 as SVGAGI. In nucleotides, the CDR3 is TGTGCCAGCAGTTACGTAGGCGGGGGGCGGTACGAGCAGTACTTC. This codes for CASSYVGGGRYEQYF.

The rearrangement uses TRBV19 and TRBJ2-1, with D hard to call. V was trimmed by 1 base and J by 3 bases, leaving 7 bases between them. Germline V gene data show CDR1 as LNHDA and CDR2 as SQIVND (reference sequence). This CDR3 has 14 amino acids. The CDR3 nucleotides read TGTGCCAGTAGTATAGGTCGCCGCTACAATGAGCAGTTCTTC. Protein product: CASSIGRRYNEQFF.

This clonotype was observed at least ten times. Written as DNA, the CDR3 is TGTGCCACCAGCAGAACAGCGGGTTACGAGCAGTACTTC. Translated: CATSRTAGYEQYF. The rearrangement joins TRBV15 to TRBJ2-7, with D possibly TRBD2 on 6 matching bases. This CDR3 spans 13 amino acids. CDR1 is LNHNV, CDR2 YYDKDF, per germline (reference sequence). Trimming pared 2 bases from V and 4 bases from J, leaving 9 bases between.